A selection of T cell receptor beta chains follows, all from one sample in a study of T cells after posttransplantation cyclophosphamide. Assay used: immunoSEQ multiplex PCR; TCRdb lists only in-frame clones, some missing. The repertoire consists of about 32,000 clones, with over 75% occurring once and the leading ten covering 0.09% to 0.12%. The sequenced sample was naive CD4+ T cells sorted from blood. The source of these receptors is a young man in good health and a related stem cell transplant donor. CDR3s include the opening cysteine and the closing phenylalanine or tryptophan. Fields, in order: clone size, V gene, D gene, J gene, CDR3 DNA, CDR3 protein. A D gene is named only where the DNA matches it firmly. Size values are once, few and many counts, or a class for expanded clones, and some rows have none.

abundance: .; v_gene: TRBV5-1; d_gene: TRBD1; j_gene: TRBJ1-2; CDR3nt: TGCGCCAGCAGCTTAATACCGGGACAGGGGGCCTATGGCTACACCTTC; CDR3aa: CASSLIPGQGAYGYTF
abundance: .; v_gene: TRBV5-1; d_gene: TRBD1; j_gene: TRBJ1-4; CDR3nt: TGCGCCAGCAGCTTTGGGGACAGGGATGAGGAAAAACTGTTTTTT; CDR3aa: CASSFGDRDEEKLFF
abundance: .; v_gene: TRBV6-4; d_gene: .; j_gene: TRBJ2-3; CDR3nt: TGTGCCAGCAGTGAGGGTGGTCAGATCCCCGGGGCAGATACGCAGTATTTT; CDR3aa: CASSEGGQIPGADTQYF
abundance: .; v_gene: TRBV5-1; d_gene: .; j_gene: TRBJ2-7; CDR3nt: TGCGCCAGCAGCTTGGCCGTCGACAGGCCCTACGAGCAGTACTTC; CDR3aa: CASSLAVDRPYEQYF
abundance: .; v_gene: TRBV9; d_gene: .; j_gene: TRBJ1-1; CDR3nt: TGTGCCAGCAGCGTAGGGGCCAGGGTTCTCAACTTGGACACTGAAGCTTTCTTT; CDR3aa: CASSVGARVLNLDTEAFF
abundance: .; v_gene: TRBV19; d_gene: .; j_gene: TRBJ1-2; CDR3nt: TGTGCCACTCAGGACAGTCGGCGCTATGGCTACACCTTC; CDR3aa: CATQDSRRYGYTF
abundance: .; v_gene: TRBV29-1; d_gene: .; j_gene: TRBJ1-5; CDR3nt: TGCAGCGTCGCGCCCACGGGGAACCAGCCCCAGCATTTT; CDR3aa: CSVAPTGNQPQHF
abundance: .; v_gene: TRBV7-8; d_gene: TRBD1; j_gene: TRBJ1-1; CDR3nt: TGTGCCAGCAGCCCTCGGACAGGCGAAGCTTTCTTT; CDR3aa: CASSPRTGEAFF
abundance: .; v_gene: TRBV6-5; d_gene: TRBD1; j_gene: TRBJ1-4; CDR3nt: TGTGCCAGCAGGGACAGGGTGGGTGAAAAACTGTTTTTT; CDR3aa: CASRDRVGEKLFF
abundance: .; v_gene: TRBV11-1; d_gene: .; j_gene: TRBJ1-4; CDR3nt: TGTGCCAGCAGCGGACCAGGGCGTACGCGGAGCACTAATGAAAAACTGTTTTTT; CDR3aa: CASSGPGRTRSTNEKLFF
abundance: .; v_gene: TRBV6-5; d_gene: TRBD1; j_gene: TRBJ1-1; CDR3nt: TGTGCCAGCAGTCGGACAGGATCGAACACTGAAGCTTTCTTT; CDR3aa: CASSRTGSNTEAFF
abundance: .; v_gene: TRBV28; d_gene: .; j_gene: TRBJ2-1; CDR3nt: TGTGCCAGCAGGCGAACAGGGCCTTACAATGAGCAGTTCTTC; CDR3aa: CASRRTGPYNEQFF
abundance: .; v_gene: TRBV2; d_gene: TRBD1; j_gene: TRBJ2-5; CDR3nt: TGTGCCAGCAGACCACAGGACAGGGGGCTGAGGGAGACCCAGTACTTC; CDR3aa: CASRPQDRGLRETQYF
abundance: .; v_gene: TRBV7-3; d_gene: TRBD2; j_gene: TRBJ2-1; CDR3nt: TGTGCCAGCAGCTCCGGACTAGCGGGGGCGGGGGAGCAGTTCTTC; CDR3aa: CASSSGLAGAGEQFF
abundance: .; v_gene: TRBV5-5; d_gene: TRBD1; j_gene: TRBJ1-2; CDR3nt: TGTGCCAGCAGCTTAAGGACAGGGGGCGTAGATGGCTACACCTTC; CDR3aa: CASSLRTGGVDGYTF
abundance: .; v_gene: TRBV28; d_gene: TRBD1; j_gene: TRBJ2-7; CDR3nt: TGTGCCAGTTCCGGGACAGGGTACGAGCAGTACTTC; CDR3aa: CASSGTGYEQYF
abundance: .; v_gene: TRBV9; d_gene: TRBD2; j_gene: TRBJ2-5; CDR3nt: TGTGCCAGCAGCACGGGACTAGCGGGGGGGGAAGAGACCCAGTACTTC; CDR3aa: CASSTGLAGGEETQYF
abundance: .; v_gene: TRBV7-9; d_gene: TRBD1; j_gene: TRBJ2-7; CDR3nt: TGTGCCAGCAGCCGGGACAGGGGGCAGTGGGAGCAGTACTTC; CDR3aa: CASSRDRGQWEQYF
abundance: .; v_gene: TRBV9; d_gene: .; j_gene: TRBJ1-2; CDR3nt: TGTGCCAGCAGCGGCACCTGGGCTCAAAACTATGGCTACACCTTC; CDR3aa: CASSGTWAQNYGYTF
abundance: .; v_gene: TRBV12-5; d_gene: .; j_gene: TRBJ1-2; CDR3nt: TGTGCTAGTGGTTTAGAGGGACAATATGGCTACACCTTC; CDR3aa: CASGLEGQYGYTF
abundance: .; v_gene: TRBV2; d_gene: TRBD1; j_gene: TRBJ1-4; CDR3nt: TGTGCCAGCAGGGGGACAGTTTCGGCTAATGAAAAACTGTTTTTT; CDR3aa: CASRGTVSANEKLFF
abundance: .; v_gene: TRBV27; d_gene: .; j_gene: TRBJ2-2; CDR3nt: TGTGCCAGCAGAGGTCTCGGGTCCCTGAACACCGGGGAGCTGTTTTTT; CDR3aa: CASRGLGSLNTGELFF
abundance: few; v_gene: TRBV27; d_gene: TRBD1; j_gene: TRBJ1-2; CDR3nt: TGTGCCAGCAGGGACAGGACTGAGGACCCTGGCTACACCTTC; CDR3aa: CASRDRTEDPGYTF
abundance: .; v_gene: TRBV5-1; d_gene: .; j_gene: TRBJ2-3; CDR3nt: TGCGCCAGCAGCTTATCCTCCGGGGCAGATACGCAGTATTTT; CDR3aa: CASSLSSGADTQYF
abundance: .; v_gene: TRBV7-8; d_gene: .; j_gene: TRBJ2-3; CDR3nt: TGTGCCAGCAGCTTTGCCCACACCACAGATACGCAGTATTTT; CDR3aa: CASSFAHTTDTQYF
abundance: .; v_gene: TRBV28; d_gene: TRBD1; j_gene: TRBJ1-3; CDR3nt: TGTGCCAGCAGTCCCCGGACAGGGGCTGGAAACACCATATATTTT; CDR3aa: CASSPRTGAGNTIYF
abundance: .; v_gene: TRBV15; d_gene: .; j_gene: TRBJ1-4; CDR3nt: TGTGCCACCAGCAGAGACTCCGGTCGGGGGGGGGATGAAAAACTGTTTTTT; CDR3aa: CATSRDSGRGGDEKLFF
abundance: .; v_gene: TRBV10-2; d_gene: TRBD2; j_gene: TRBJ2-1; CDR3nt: TGCGCCAGCAGTGAGTCAGGAGCGGGGGGCAATGGCTACAATGAGCAGTTCTTC; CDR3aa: CASSESGAGGNGYNEQFF
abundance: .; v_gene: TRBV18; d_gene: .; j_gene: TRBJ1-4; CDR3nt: TGTGCCAGCTCACCACCGGCAGGGGCCGGTGAAAAACTGTTTTTT; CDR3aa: CASSPPAGAGEKLFF
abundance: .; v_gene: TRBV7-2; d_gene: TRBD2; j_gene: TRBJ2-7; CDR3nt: TGTGCCAGCAGCGTGGGACTAACGAGCTCCTACGAGCAGTACTTC; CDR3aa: CASSVGLTSSYEQYF
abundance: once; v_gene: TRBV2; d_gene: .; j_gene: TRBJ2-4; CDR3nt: TGTGCCAGCAGCACCGGGGGGCGGATAAACATTCAGTACTTC; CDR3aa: CASSTGGRINIQYF